This T cell receptor (beta chain) was sequenced during a study of cytomegalovirus exposure and HLA in healthy donors (dated by TCRdb to 2016 to 2017). About the study as a whole: According to an earlier analysis of around 600 of the donors, roughly 180 million T cells yielded approximately 120 million unique TCR beta sequences and approximately 300 Gb of sequence data. Roughly 310 gigabases of sequencing data and 78 million or so unique TCR sequences were included in an early release covering roughly 600 HLA-typed donors. Among the approximately 400 genotyped donors, approximately 76% belonged to the genetic ancestry cluster associated with self-reported Caucasian donors. The study was designed to test whether signatures of past pathogen exposure could be identified by cataloging public T cell receptors. The T cell repertoires of 666 subjects were profiled by immunosequencing and related to cytomegalovirus serostatus. Besides the first cohort of approximately 670 subjects, a separate validation cohort made up of over 95 different subjects was used. The study combined high-throughput TCR immunosequencing, statistical association of individual TCRs with disease status, and machine learning to predict cytomegalovirus infection status. A later analysis re-analyzed previously published TCR beta repertoires from approximately 670 donors and added high-resolution HLA genotyping to study TCR occurrence patterns. In the later analysis, no new phenotypic data were used to find candidate immune exposures; instead, reliance was placed on TCR beta sequences and their occurrence across donors. To decide whether each TCR beta V gene segment behaved as functional or pseudogenic, an earlier analysis of 587 of the donors relied on high-throughput TCR beta sequencing. Donor age, sex, ethnicity and CMV serostatus were compiled together with the repertoire data. Genome-wide SNP genotypes for about 60% of the roughly 700 donors were used in a later genetic analysis, which treated that subset as a discovery cohort. Every repertoire in the discovery cohort had been generated on one and the same sequencing platform. HLA typing covered class I and class II loci at four-digit resolution. Typing coverage differed by locus: A, B, C, DRB1 and DQB1 were typed in roughly 629-630 donors, DQA1 in around 500, DPA1 in around 610, and DPB1 in 472. A handful of DR-DQ haplotypes were handled as single units for association and clustering because linkage in the cohort was strong. Among a few hundred genotyped donors of the cohort, an average of approximately 250,000 unique TCR beta nucleotide sequences were sequenced per donor, about a sixth of them non-productive. Results and caveats for the whole study, not just this receptor: Several of the top co-occurrence clusters appeared to be linked to parvovirus B19, influenza, CMV and Epstein-Barr virus, according to a later analysis. According to the authors, the approach could potentially be generalized to other disease states and immunological phenotypes. The only immune exposure information available for the cohort was CMV serostatus. Roughly uniform sequencing depth across donors was assumed in presence/absence analyses, although this assumption may not hold. In a later analysis, HLA-associated TCR beta chains were found to be more clonally expanded and to have lower generation probabilities than equally common non-associated chains. In a later genetic analysis, a missense DCLRE1C variant was associated with V-gene and J-gene trimming of TCR beta chains, and the association was replicated in an independent cohort. In a later analysis, 15,000 to 20,000 TCR beta sequences were associated with specific HLA alleles at a false discovery rate of 0.05. This cohort had only TCR beta chains sequenced, and the lack of alpha or paired-chain data limited which features could be detected. Most CMV-associated TCR beta chains appeared to be HLA-restricted in a later analysis, and the HLA associations seemed to be driven largely by CMV exposure. While some public TCRs were present in many individuals, most TCR sequences turned up only very rarely across donors. Because HLA typing was missing for some donors at each locus, association tests included only the typed subset. A cluster of highly shared sequence variants was judged likely to be a technical artifact of the sequencing pipeline. Linkage disequilibrium might explain the correlated functional status among segregating V segments, but an unknown experimental factor could not be excluded. An earlier analysis of roughly 570 of the donors showed that most TCR beta V segments appeared in productive rearrangements either about 87% or about 30% of the time, which broadly matched IMGT annotations. In the study, some 180 TCR beta chains were listed as associated with cytomegalovirus. Cytomegalovirus status was reported to be diagnosed by the classifier with high specificity and sensitivity in both the original and validation cohorts. According to a later analysis, TCR association rates differed among HLA loci, with DRB1 alleles showing the most associated TCRs and HLA-C alleles showing the fewest. Because counts were too low, roughly 16 rarely observed V segments, including chromosome 9 orphons, were left out of the earlier analysis of some 640 of the donors. In a later genetic analysis, fewer N-insertions in productive TCRs were reported among donors in an Asian-associated ancestry cluster than the roughly 670-donor mean. When HLA alleles, especially DR and DQ, strongly co-occurred, TCR associations were difficult to assign to individual alleles. In vitro tests confirmed that a few of the cytomegalovirus-associated TCR beta chains recognize cytomegalovirus antigens. Some IMGT-functional V segments, including TRBV6-2 and TRBV6-3, could not be distinguished by the 87-base-pair reads and were therefore excluded. A further reported finding was that TCR beta sequences accurately predicted the HLA-A and HLA-B alleles for most subjects in the first cohort.

With respect to this clone: Its recognized antigen is unknown. Base-call qualities are not available, and no considerably larger clone is one nucleotide away.

To prepare the library, the immunoSEQ multiplex PCR assay was applied. For the multiplex PCR, a mixture combining 60 forward primers for TCR Vbeta segments and 13 reverse primers for TCR Jbeta segments was used. The CDR3 region of rearranged TCR beta genes was amplified from genomic DNA by a multiplex PCR assay. The Illumina HiSeq System was used to sequence the amplified TCR beta libraries as 87-base-pair reads. Concerning the study's data processing: Across the 700 or so repertoires, a later analysis counted tens of millions of unique TCR beta chains, 8.5 million to 12 million of which were shared by at least two donors. To remove PCR and sequencing errors, raw reads were error-corrected and collapsed into unique sequences using a nearest-neighbor algorithm that merged closely related sequences. To assign V, D and J gene segments, CDR3 sequences were aligned to IMGT reference sequences. Each retained sequence needed at least a six-nucleotide match to both a V gene segment and a J gene segment. Rearrangements were called productive when the CDR3 lacked stop codons and stayed in frame with V and J; all others were non-productive. Following IMGT convention, CDR3 was defined as the stretch from the second conserved V-encoded cysteine up to the conserved J-encoded phenylalanine. In an earlier analysis of roughly 580 of the donors, sequences lacking an unambiguous match to a single V gene segment were excluded. In an earlier analysis of around 600 of the donors, V segments were called functional above 56.7% productive rearrangements and were called segregating when the between-donor standard deviation exceeded 5%. A statistical classification framework was built to diagnose cytomegalovirus status from the catalog of TCR beta chain sequences. A later analysis assigned V and J genes by comparing TCR nucleotide sequences with IMGT/GENE-DB human TR gene sequences. Using the TCRdist pipeline, a later analysis assigned CDR3 sequences along with most-parsimonious VDJ recombination scenarios. In a later analysis, every TCR beta chain was defined by the combination of its CDR3 amino acid sequence and its V-gene family, and reads without a unique V-gene family were dropped. A later analysis removed nearly 600 highly shared, low-generation-probability nucleotide sequences to deal with suspected cross-contamination and a sequencing artifact. In a later analysis, a clonal expansion index for each public chain was calculated from normalized within-repertoire ranks of inferred template counts. Generation probabilities in a later analysis came from a VDJ recombination model fitted to out-of-frame rearrangements, and those results were checked against IGoR. In a later analysis, TCR-TCR, TCR-HLA and TCR-CMV co-occurrence was scored with hypergeometric tests, and a repertoire-size bias correction was applied to TCR pairs. A later analysis estimated false discovery rates by permuting HLA or CMV assignments 20 times. In a later analysis, co-occurring TCRs were grouped using DBSCAN, and TCRdist sequence similarity was added for clustering within HLA-allele-positive subsets. For co-occurrence clustering, repertoires with fewer than 30,000 or more than 120,000 public chains were excluded, along with about five repertoires with anomalous nucleotide sharing. This immuneACCESS table, as held by TCRdb, lists in-frame sequences with V and J called but not all clones. Of the missing ones, under half trace to an unresolved V gene in checked studies; the others have no known cause. That table furnishes V, J and clone size, whereas the DNA furnished D and trimming. Recorded for this sample are some 180,000 clones; about 85% of them occurred a single time. The ten largest clones take up approximately 2.5% of the sample.

The cohort was made up of about 670 healthy bone marrow donors. At the time of sampling, all cohort members were nominally healthy, though unrecorded immune exposures were likely present. The donor was CMV seropositive and was included in the group of 289 seropositive cohort members. Every donor gave a peripheral blood sample, and the peripheral blood mononuclear cells from that sample were used for TCR beta sequencing. The Qiagen DNeasy Blood Extraction Kit was used to extract genomic DNA from the blood cell samples. Including cysteine and phenylalanine, the CDR3 has 13 amino acids. The retained sequence is limited to the CDR3, 39 bases, with the frame set at the first base. CDR1 and CDR2 are drawn from the germline V gene (reference sequence): PRHDT, FYEKMQ. V and J are truncated by 6 bases and 4 bases respectively, leaving an intervening sequence of 12 bases.

The rearranged segments are TRBV13 and TRBJ1-1, with no confident D gene call. Sequencing was done on a sample of PBMCs. This TCR came from a man aged 30 to 39 in good health and CMV-seropositive. The DNA reads TGTGCCAGCAGTGGAGTATTGGGCACTGAAGCTTTCTTT. It encodes CASSGVLGTEAFF.